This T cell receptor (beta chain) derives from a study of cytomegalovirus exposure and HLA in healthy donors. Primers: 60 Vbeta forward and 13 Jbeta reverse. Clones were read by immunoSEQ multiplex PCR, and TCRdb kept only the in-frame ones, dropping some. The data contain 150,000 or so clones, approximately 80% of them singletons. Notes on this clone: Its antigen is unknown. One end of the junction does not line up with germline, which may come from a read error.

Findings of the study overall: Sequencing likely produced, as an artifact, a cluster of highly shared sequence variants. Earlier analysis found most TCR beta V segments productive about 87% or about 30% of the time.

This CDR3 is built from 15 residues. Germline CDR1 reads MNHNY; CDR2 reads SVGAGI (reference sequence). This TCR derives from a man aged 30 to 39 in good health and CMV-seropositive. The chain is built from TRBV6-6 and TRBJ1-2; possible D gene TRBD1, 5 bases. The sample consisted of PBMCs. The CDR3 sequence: CAIRTSGGLNYGYPF. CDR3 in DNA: TGTGCCATCCGAACGTCGGGGGGACTGAACTATGGCTACCCCTTC.